The next 30 T cell receptor beta chains were all read from a single sample in a study of STAT5B mutations in CD4+ large granular lymphocyte leukemia. This table comes from immunoSEQ multiplex PCR, and its TCRdb copy is limited to in-frame clones, with some not included. The sample has more than 30,000 clones; 79% are singletons. Specimen: CD4+ T cells from blood buffy coats. The receptor source for this set is a human donor in good health.

The rearrangement links TRBV6-6 to TRBJ2-1, with D perhaps TRBD2 (5 bases). Germline CDR1 is MNHNY and CDR2 is SVGAGI (reference sequence). There are 16 residues in the CDR3. V lost 2 bases, J lost 5 bases, and 16 bases lay in between. The CDR3 here is CASSYPPGGSNNEQFF. CDR3 sequence (DNA): TGTGCCAGCAGTTACCCCCCCGGCGGGTCCAACAATGAGCAGTTCTTC.

This chain links TRBV5-1 with TRBJ2-3; no clear D gene. Trimming shortened V by 2 bases and J by 1 base, and 14 bases separated the two germline ends. The CDR3 loop spans 16 amino acids. Germline V gives CDR1 SGHRS, CDR2 YFSETQ. The CDR3 DNA reads TGCGCCAGCAGCTTTTTGGGCGGTTCGGGCACAGATACGCAGTATTTT. Translation gives CASSFLGGSGTDTQYF.

This clone was found once. This chain connects TRBV19 to TRBJ2-3, with 16 bases fitting TRBD2. Germline assignment: CDR1 LNHDA and CDR2 SQIVND (reference sequence). V was pared by 2 bases and J by 6 bases, with 5 bases of the junction left unmatched. This CDR3 is 17 amino acids long. The CDR3 coding sequence is TGTGCCAGTAGTATAAGGGGACTAGCGGGGGGGCAGGATACGCAGTATTTT. Protein product: CASSIRGLAGGQDTQYF.

The chain combines TRBV11-2 with TRBJ1-5; D might be TRBD1 (5 bases). The germline gives CDR1 SGHAT, CDR2 FQNNGV. Trimming stripped 1 base from V and 1 base from J, with 11 bases between. The CDR3 covers 16 residues. CDR3 coding DNA: TGTGCCAGCAGCTTAGGGGGCCAGATGAGCAATCAGCCCCAGCATTTT. Residues: CASSLGGQMSNQPQHF.

The chain carries TRBV28 and TRBJ2-7; D possibly matches TRBD1 or TRBD2 (6 bases each). The V and J ends lost 10 bases and 2 bases respectively, with 18 bases between them. CDR1 and CDR2 from the germline V gene are MDHEN and SYDVKM. The CDR3 loop spans 14 amino acids. In DNA form, the CDR3 reads TGTGCCACCCTCGGGGGCCAGACAACCTACGAGCAGTACTTC. Translating gives CATLGGQTTYEQYF.

The V call is TRBV27, the J call TRBJ2-7, with D possibly matching TRBD1 (7 bases). Germline lookup yields CDR1 MNHEY and CDR2 SMNVEV (reference sequence). The CDR3 runs 13 residues. Between the trimmed V and J ends, which lost 10 bases and 4 bases, there was a span of 17 bases. As DNA, the CDR3 is TGTGCCACCAGGGGGGCTCCGCCATACGAGCAGTACTTC. Amino acid sequence: CATRGAPPYEQYF.

This chain links TRBV5-4 with TRBJ2-1, with D tentatively TRBD2 (6 bases). The V gene lost 4 bases and the J gene lost 2 bases, with 13 bases spanning the gap. CDR1 is SGHNT and CDR2 is YYREEE in the germline V gene (reference sequence). The CDR3 covers 15 residues. CDR3: CASSRSGEPYNEQFF. DNA of the CDR3: TGTGCCAGCAGCCGGTCGGGAGAACCCTACAATGAGCAGTTCTTC. Variable domain in full (rest from reference TRBV5-4 and TRBJ2-1): ETGVTQSPTHLIKTRGQQVTLRCSSQSGHNTVSWYQQALGQGPQFIFQYYREEENGRGNFPPRFSGLQFPNYSSELNVNALELDDSALYLCASSRSGEPYNEQFFGPGTRLTVL.

The chain carries TRBV30 and TRBJ1-4; D might be TRBD1 (5 bases). Germline assignment: CDR1 GTSNPN and CDR2 SVGIG (reference sequence). Trimming pared 1 base from V and 8 bases from J, leaving 17 bases between. This CDR3 region has 15 residues. CDR3 DNA: TGTGCCTGGAGTGCGCAGGGAAATTGGGGGGAAAAACTGTTTTTT. This sequence encodes CAWSAQGNWGEKLFF.

The chain joins TRBV11-2 to TRBJ2-7, with a weak D call TRBD1 (6 bases). Trimming took off 5 bases at V and 9 bases at J, with 23 bases between the two ends. The germline gives CDR1 SGHAT, CDR2 FQNNGV. CDR3 length: 15 residues. The CDR3 sequence: CASSQGQPALSVQYF. The CDR3 coding sequence is TGTGCCAGCAGCCAAGGACAGCCAGCTCTTTCCGTGCAGTACTTC.

V gene TRBV4-2 combines with J gene TRBJ2-5, with TRBD2 identical over 7 bases. The CDR3 consists of 15 residues. Germline V gene sequence: CDR1 LGHNA, CDR2 YNFKEQ. The V and J ends lost 0 bases and 3 bases, in that order; junction bases with no gene match: 4. CDR3 in amino acids: CASSQEGLAEETQYF. CDR3 DNA sequence: TGTGCCAGCAGCCAAGAGGGCCTAGCGGAAGAGACCCAGTACTTC.

The CDR3, as DNA: TGCGCCAGCAGCTTGGGGGGACTAGTCACCCCAGATACGCAGTATTTT. As protein: CASSLGGLVTPDTQYF. V gene TRBV5-1 combines with J gene TRBJ2-3; TRBD2 matches at 8 bases. CDR1 is SGHRS and CDR2 is YFSETQ in the germline V gene. Trimming took 0 bases from V and 4 from J; bases not matched to a gene: 7. The CDR3 has 16 amino acids.

The V call is TRBV10-3, the J call TRBJ2-3; possibly TRBD2 for D (5 bases). Trimming took off 10 bases at V and 0 bases at J, with 11 bases between the two ends. CDR1 is ENHRY and CDR2 is SYGVKD in the germline V gene. This CDR3 contains 13 residues. CDR3 loop: CATKDSSTDTQYF. CDR3 nucleotides: TGTGCCACCAAGGACTCTAGCACAGATACGCAGTATTTT.

This chain connects TRBV5-1 to TRBJ2-1, with 13 bases fitting TRBD2. The CDR3 runs to 15 residues. The V and J ends lost 0 bases and 8 bases, in that order; junction bases with no gene match: 2. CDR1 SGHRS and CDR2 YFSETQ come from the germline V gene. The CDR3 sequence is CASSLELAGGHEQFF. The CDR3 bases are TGCGCCAGCAGCTTGGAACTAGCGGGGGGGCATGAGCAGTTCTTC. Based on the CDR3 plus reference TRBV5-1 and TRBJ2-1, the full variable domain is KAGVTQTPRYLIKTRGQQVTLSCSPISGHRSVSWYQQTPGQGLQFLFEYFSETQRNKGNFPGRFSGRQFSNSRSEMNVSTLELGDSALYLCASSLELAGGHEQFFGPGTRLTVL.

The genes are TRBV2 and TRBJ2-2; 7 bases are a match to TRBD2. J lost 4 bases, V lost 4 bases, and 6 bases had no gene match. The length of the CDR3 is 15 residues. Germline V gene lookup returns CDR1 SNHLY and CDR2 FYNNEI. The CDR3 loop is CASSVGGLRTGELFF. In DNA form, the CDR3 reads TGTGCCAGCAGTGTCGGGGGGTTACGCACCGGGGAGCTGTTTTTT.

To note about this clone: Other DNA sequences of this sample code for an identical CDR3. The chain recombines TRBV7-2 with TRBJ2-3; D ambiguous. The V and J ends lost 4 bases and 6 bases respectively, with 8 bases between them. This CDR3 has 12 amino acids. The V gene's germline CDR1 is SGHTA and CDR2 FQGNSA. The CDR3 sequence: CASSSLPDTQYF. Here the CDR3 DNA reads TGTGCCAGCAGCTCCCTACCGGATACGCAGTATTTT.

There are a few counts of this clone. This chain connects TRBV11-1 to TRBJ1-2; 7 bases match TRBD1. With 5 bases clipped from V and 4 bases from J, the junction kept 13 bases outside the gene matches. CDR3 length: 16 amino acids. Germline values: CDR1 SGHAT, CDR2 FQDESV (reference sequence). The CDR3 is CASSITITRDSYGYTF. The CDR3 nucleotides are TGTGCCAGCAGCATAACAATAACCCGGGACAGCTATGGCTACACCTTC.

The V gene is TRBV18, the J gene TRBJ1-5; 7 nucleotides line up with TRBD1. The ends lost 2 bases at V and 5 bases at J; junction bases unmatched: 0. The CDR3 runs to 13 residues. The germline CDR1 and CDR2 sequences are KGHSH and LQKENI. The CDR3 coding sequence is TGTGCCAGCTCACCAGGACAGGATCAGCCCCAGCATTTT. Amino acid sequence: CASSPGQDQPQHF.

This clone appeared a few times. V is TRBV6-6 and J is TRBJ2-2; D is uncertain. The V gene's germline CDR1 is MNHNY and CDR2 SVGAGI (reference sequence). The CDR3 is 12 residues long. Trimming shortened V by 4 bases and J by 2 bases, and 2 bases separated the two germline ends. CDR3 nucleotides: TGTGCCAGCAGTTTTAACACCGGGGAGCTGTTTTTT. Amino acid sequence: CASSFNTGELFF.

This chain joins TRBV14 and TRBJ1-6; D perhaps matches TRBD1 (6 bases). CDR3 length: 14 residues. The V end was cut by 4 bases, the J end by 7 bases, with 11 bases between. CDR1 SGHDN and CDR2 FVKESK come from the germline V gene. The CDR3, as DNA: TGTGCCAGCAGCCTCGGGGGGGGCAATTCACCCCTCCACTTT. It translates to CASSLGGGNSPLHF. Full variable domain (rest looked up from reference TRBV14 and TRBJ1-6): EAGVTQFPSHSVIEKGQTVTLRCDPISGHDNLYWYRRVMGKEIKFLLHFVKESKQDESGMPNNRFLAERTGGTYSTLKVQPAELEDSGVYFCASSLGGGNSPLHFGNGTRLTVT.

The sample holds a few counts of this clone. The chain couples TRBV10-1 to TRBJ2-5, with 10 bases lining up with TRBD2. CDR3 length: 15 amino acids. Germline trimming cut 0 bases from V and 4 bases from J; bases unmatched to any gene: 2. The germline V gene encodes CDR1 WNHNN and CDR2 SYGVQD (reference sequence). The CDR3 nucleotides read TGCGCCAGCAGTGAGTCGAGGACTAGCGGAGAGACCCAGTACTTC. It encodes CASSESRTSGETQYF.

V usage is TRBV30 and J usage is TRBJ1-3; D call uncertain. This CDR3 is 14 amino acids long. With 4 bases removed from V and 0 bases from J, the gap between germline ends came to 10 bases. From germline, CDR1 is GTSNPN and CDR2 SVGIG (reference sequence). The CDR3 sequence is CAWNLPHSGNTIYF. Here the CDR3 DNA reads TGTGCCTGGAATCTCCCTCACTCTGGAAACACCATATATTTT.

V gene TRBV5-1 combines with J gene TRBJ2-7; TRBD1 aligns across 7 bases. In germline, CDR1 is SGHRS, CDR2 YFSETQ. The CDR3 extends over 15 amino acids. The V and J ends lost 4 bases and 5 bases, in that order; junction bases with no gene match: 12. The CDR3 bases are TGCGCCAGCAGCCAAGTATACAGGGGAACGAACGAGCAGTACTTC. Encoded protein: CASSQVYRGTNEQYF.

Only one count was recorded for this clone. In nucleotides, the CDR3 is TGTGCCAGCAGCAAAACGGGACAGGGCAACTACGAGCAGTACTTC. Translation gives CASSKTGQGNYEQYF. The chain has TRBV11-1 and TRBJ2-7; 9 bases agree with TRBD1. Trimming took 5 bases from V and 3 from J; bases not matched to a gene: 8. Germline-derived CDR1 and CDR2 are SGHAT and FQDESV (reference sequence). This CDR3 spans 15 amino acids. Full variable domain (remainder filled in from reference TRBV11-1 and TRBJ2-7): EAEVAQSPRYKITEKSQAVAFWCDPISGHATLYWYRQILGQGPELLVQFQDESVVDDSQLPKDRFSAERLKGVDSTLKIQPAELGDSAMYLCASSKTGQGNYEQYFGPGTRLTVT.

The chain couples TRBV15 to TRBJ2-3; a weak D match, TRBD2 (6 bases). Germline V CDR1 and CDR2: LNHNV, YYDKDF (reference sequence). V lost 3 bases to trimming and J lost 1 base, with 11 bases between them. The CDR3 contains 15 residues. As DNA, the CDR3 is TGTGCCACCAGCAGGGGGGGTAGGGGCACAGATACGCAGTATTTT. The encoded protein is CATSRGGRGTDTQYF.

This sequence joins TRBV13 and TRBJ2-2; 9 positions match TRBD1. The J segment lost 9 bases and the V segment lost 0 bases, leaving 5 bases of the junction unmatched. CDR1 and CDR2 (germline): PRHDT, FYEKMQ (reference sequence). The CDR3 runs 15 residues. The DNA for the CDR3 is TGTGCCAGCAGCTTAGGCGGGACAGGGTCCCGGGAGCTGTTTTTT. Its protein is CASSLGGTGSRELFF. The variable domain in full, with the rest retrieved from reference TRBV13 and TRBJ2-2, is AAGVIQSPRHLIKEKRETATLKCYPIPRHDTVYWYQQGPGQDPQFLISFYEKMQSDKGSIPDRFSAQQFSDYHSELNMSSLELGDSALYFCASSLGGTGSRELFFGEGSRLTVL.

The V and J genes are TRBV4-2 and TRBJ2-2; 12 bases are a match to TRBD1. J gave up 5 bases and V 7 bases, and 11 bases lay outside the gene matches. The CDR3 runs to 17 residues. Germline CDR1 reads LGHNA; CDR2 reads YNFKEQ. The CDR3, as DNA: TGTGCCAGCAACTCGGGACAGGGGGCGCGATGGACCGGGGAGCTGTTTTTT. It yields the protein CASNSGQGARWTGELFF.

The chain has TRBV29-1 and TRBJ1-5; no clear D gene. The CDR3 is made up of 13 amino acids. Germline CDR1 reads SQVTM; CDR2 reads ANQGSEA. V lost 4 bases, J lost 11 bases, and 18 bases lay in between. CDR3 bases: TGCAGCGTTGGCGTCGACTTTATCTCCGCCCAGCATTTT. It encodes CSVGVDFISAQHF.

The J gene is TRBJ1-3, the V gene TRBV27; D is possibly TRBD1 (5 bases). Trimming shortened V by 3 bases and J by 3 bases, and 15 bases separated the two germline ends. The CDR3 contains 16 residues. From germline, CDR1 is MNHEY and CDR2 SMNVEV (reference sequence). CDR3 sequence (DNA): TGTGCCAGCAGTTTTGGCGGGCCAGGGAGTGGAAACACCATATATTTT. The encoded protein is CASSFGGPGSGNTIYF.

V usage is TRBV18 and J usage is TRBJ1-2; D may be TRBD1 (6 bases). The CDR3 has 15 amino acids. The germline V gene has CDR1 KGHSH and CDR2 LQKENI. Trimming took off 3 bases at V and 6 bases at J, with 17 bases between the two ends. DNA of the CDR3: TGTGCCAGCTCACCCCTTGATTTCCCAGGGGATGGCTACACCTTC. This sequence encodes CASSPLDFPGDGYTF. The full variable domain, its missing parts supplied by reference TRBV18 and TRBJ1-2, is NAGVMQNPRHLVRRRGQEARLRCSPMKGHSHVYWYRQLPEEGLKFMVYLQKENIIDESGMPKERFSAEFPKEGPSILRIQQVVRGDSAAYFCASSPLDFPGDGYTFGSGTRLTVV.

The chain links TRBV19 to TRBJ1-2; 7 nucleotides agree with TRBD1. CDR1 and CDR2 (germline): LNHDA, SQIVND (reference sequence). The CDR3 contains 14 residues. With 8 bases clipped from V and 2 bases from J, the junction kept 8 bases outside the gene matches. This CDR3 reads CASSGGEANYGYTF. CDR3 in DNA: TGTGCCAGTTCAGGGGGGGAGGCGAACTATGGCTACACCTTC.